The subject of this entry is one TCR beta chain. Its antigen is not identified. This CDR3 region has 15 residues. The germline V gene encodes CDR1 SGHTA and CDR2 FQGNSA. V shed 5 bases, J shed 4 bases, and the junction held 7 bases outside the gene matches. The data belong to a study of cytotoxic CD8 clonotypes in ibrutinib-treated CLL. Study-wide context: Median treatment time before response sampling was 12 months, range 6 to 36. General study findings and limits: Relative to age-matched healthy donors, clonality at baseline was higher, and it tracked circulating CD8+ T-cell counts. The study found public clonotypes uncommon, contracting or stable on treatment.

Here immunoSEQ multiplex PCR was the method, and the copy in TCRdb shows in-frame clones only, minus some. The sample lists 15,000 to 20,000 clones, approximately 67% occurring once. The source is a human donor with chronic lymphocytic leukemia. Sequenced here: PBMCs, sampled before ibrutinib treatment. The chain joins TRBV7-2 to TRBJ2-1, with 8 bases lining up with TRBD2. The CDR3: CASSLIAGSYNEQFF. In nucleotides, the CDR3 is TGTGCCAGCAGCCTCATAGCGGGATCTTACAATGAGCAGTTCTTC.